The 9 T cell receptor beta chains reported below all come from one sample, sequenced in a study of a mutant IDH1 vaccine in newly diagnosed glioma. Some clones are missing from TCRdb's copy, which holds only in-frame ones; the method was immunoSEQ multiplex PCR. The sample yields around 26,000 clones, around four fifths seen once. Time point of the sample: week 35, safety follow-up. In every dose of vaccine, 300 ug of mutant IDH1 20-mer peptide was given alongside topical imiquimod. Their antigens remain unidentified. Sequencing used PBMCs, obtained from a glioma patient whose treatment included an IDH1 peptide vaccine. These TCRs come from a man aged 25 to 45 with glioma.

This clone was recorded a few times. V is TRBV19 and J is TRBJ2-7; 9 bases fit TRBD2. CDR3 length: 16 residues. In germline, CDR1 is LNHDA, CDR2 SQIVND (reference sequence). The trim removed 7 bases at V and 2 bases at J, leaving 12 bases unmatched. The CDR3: CASTPGLAISPYEQYF. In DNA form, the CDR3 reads TGTGCCAGTACCCCTGGACTAGCGATTTCCCCCTACGAGCAGTACTTC.

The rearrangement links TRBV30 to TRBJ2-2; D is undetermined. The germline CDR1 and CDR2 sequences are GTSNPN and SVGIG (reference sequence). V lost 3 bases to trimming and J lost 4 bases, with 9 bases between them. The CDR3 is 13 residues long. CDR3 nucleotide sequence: TGTGCCTGGAGAAGCCATTCCACCGGGGAGCTGTTTTTT. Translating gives CAWRSHSTGELFF.

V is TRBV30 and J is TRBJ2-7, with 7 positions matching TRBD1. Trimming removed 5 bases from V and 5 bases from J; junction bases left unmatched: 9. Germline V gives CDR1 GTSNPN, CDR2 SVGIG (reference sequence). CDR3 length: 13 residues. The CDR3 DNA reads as TGTGCCTGGGGAACAGGGGTAAACCACGAGCAGTACTTC. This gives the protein CAWGTGVNHEQYF.

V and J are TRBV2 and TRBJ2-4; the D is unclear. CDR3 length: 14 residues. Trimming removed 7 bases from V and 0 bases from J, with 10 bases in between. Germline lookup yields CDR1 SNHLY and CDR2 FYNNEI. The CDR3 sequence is CASMYDLAKNIQYF. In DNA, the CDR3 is TGTGCCAGCATGTACGACCTAGCCAAAAACATTCAGTACTTC.

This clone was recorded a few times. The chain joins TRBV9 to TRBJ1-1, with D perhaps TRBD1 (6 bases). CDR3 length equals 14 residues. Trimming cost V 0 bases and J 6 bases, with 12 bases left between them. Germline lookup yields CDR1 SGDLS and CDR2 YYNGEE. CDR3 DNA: TGTGCCAGCAGCGTAGAACCCAGGGGCGCTGAAGCTTTCTTT. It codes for CASSVEPRGAEAFF.

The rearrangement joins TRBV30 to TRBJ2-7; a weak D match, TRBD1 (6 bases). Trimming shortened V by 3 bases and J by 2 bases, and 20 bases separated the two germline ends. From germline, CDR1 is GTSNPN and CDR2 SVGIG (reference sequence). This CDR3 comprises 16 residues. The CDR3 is CAWRKQGFEIPYEQYF. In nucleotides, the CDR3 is TGTGCCTGGAGAAAACAGGGCTTCGAGATTCCCTACGAGCAGTACTTC.

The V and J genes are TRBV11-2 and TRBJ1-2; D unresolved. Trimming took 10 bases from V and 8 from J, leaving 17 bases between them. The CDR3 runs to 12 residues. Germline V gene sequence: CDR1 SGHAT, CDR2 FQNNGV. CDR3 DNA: TGTGCCACACCCTTGCCTGTCGAGGGCTACACCTTC. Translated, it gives CATPLPVEGYTF.

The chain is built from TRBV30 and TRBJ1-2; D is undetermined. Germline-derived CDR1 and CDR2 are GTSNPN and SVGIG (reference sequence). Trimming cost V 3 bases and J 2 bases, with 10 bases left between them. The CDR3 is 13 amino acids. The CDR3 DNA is TGTGCCTGGAGGGGCGGGCGAAACTATGGCTACACCTTC. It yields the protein CAWRGGRNYGYTF.

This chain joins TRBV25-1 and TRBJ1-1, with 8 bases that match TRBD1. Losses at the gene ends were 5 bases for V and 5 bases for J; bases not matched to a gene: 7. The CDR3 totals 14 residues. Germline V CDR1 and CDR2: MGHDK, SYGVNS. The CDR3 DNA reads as TGTGCCAGCAGTCCCGACAGGGGCGGAACTGAAGCTTTCTTT. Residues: CASSPDRGGTEAFF. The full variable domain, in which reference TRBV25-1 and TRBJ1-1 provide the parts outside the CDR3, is EADIYQTPRYLVIGTGKKITLECSQTMGHDKMYWYQQDPGMELHLIHYSYGVNSTEKGDLSSESTVSRIRTEHFPLTLESARPSHTSQYLCASSPDRGGTEAFFGQGTRLTVV.